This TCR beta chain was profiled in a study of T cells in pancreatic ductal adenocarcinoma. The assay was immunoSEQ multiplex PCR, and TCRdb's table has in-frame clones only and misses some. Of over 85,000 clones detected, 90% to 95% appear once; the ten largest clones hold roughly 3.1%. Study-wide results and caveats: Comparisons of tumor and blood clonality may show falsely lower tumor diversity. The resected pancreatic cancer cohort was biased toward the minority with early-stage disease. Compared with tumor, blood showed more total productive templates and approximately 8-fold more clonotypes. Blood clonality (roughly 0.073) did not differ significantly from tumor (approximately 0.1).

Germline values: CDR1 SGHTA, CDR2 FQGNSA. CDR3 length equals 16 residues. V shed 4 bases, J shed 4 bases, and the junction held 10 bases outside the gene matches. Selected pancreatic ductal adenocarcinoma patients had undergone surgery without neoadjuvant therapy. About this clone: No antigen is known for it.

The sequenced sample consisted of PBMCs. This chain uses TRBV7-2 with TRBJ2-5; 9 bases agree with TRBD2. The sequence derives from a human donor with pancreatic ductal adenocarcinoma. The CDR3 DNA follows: TGTGCCAGCAGCTCTGGGCGGCGGGAGGGTTTAGAGACCCAGTACTTC. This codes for CASSSGRREGLETQYF.